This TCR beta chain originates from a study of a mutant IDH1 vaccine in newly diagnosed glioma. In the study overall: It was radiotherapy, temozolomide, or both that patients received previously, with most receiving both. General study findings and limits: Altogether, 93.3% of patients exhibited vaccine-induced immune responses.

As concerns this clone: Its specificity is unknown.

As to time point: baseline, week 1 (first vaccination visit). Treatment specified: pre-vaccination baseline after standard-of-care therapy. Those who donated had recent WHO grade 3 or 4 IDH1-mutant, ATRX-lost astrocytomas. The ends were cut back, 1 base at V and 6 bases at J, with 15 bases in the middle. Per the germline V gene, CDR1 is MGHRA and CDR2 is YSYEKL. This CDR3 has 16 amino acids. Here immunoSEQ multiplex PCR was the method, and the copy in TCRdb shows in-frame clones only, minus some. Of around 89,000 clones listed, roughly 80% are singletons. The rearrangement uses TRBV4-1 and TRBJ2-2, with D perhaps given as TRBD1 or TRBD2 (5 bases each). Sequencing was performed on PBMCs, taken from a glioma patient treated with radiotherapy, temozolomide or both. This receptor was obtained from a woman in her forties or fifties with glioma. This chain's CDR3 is CASSQGGRRAPGELFF. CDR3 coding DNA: TGCGCCAGCAGCCAAGGGGGGAGACGGGCCCCCGGGGAGCTGTTTTTT.